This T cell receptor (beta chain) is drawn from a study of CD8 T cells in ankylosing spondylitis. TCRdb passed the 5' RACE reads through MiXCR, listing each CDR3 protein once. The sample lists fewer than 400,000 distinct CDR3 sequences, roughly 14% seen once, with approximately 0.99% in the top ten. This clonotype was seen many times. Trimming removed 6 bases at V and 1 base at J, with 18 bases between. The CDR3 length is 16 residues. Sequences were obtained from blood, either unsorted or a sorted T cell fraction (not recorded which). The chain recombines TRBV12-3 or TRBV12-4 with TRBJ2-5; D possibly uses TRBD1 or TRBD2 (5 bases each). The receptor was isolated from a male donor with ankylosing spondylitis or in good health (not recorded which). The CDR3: CASSYGGPIFQETQYF. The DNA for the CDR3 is TGTGCCAGCAGCTATGGGGGACCAATTTTCCAAGAGACCCAGTACTTC.